A single sample gave rise to the 25 T cell receptor beta chains below, sequenced in a study of shared T cell receptors in the human thymus. Data came from immunoSEQ multiplex PCR; TCRdb stores just in-frame clones and leaves some out. The data show over 650,000 clones, roughly 86% seen once. The sample also formed part of further work on human thymus T cells.

The source material was thymocytes. The source of these receptors is a boy younger than two with a congenital heart defect.

This clone was seen only a few times. J is TRBJ1-1 and V is TRBV14; D unclear. There are 14 residues in the CDR3. V lost 0 bases and J 4 bases, leaving 9 bases between the germline ends. Germline lookup yields CDR1 SGHDN and CDR2 FVKESK. This CDR3 reads CASSQESFPTEAFF. CDR3 DNA: TGTGCCAGCAGCCAAGAGAGTTTTCCCACTGAAGCTTTCTTT.

The gene calls are TRBV27 and TRBJ1-6; 7 bases agree with TRBD1. Germline-derived CDR1 and CDR2 are MNHEY and SMNVEV (reference sequence). The CDR3 runs to 15 residues. V was pared by 8 bases and J by 5 bases, with 9 bases of the junction left unmatched. The CDR3 DNA is TGTGCCAGCGGATGGACAGGCAAAAATAATTCACCCCTCCACTTT. Encoded protein: CASGWTGKNNSPLHF.

The V and J genes are TRBV28 and TRBJ1-2, with TRBD1 as a possible D gene (6 bases). CDR1 and CDR2 (germline): MDHEN, SYDVKM. There are 15 residues in the CDR3. V shed 3 bases and J shed 0 bases, with 11 bases lying between them. The CDR3 sequence: CASSLRGRANYGYTF. CDR3 nucleotide sequence: TGTGCCAGCAGTTTGAGGGGGAGGGCTAACTATGGCTACACCTTC.

The chain joins TRBV6-6 to TRBJ2-1; 13 bases line up with TRBD2. The germline V gene has CDR1 MNHNY and CDR2 SVGAGI (reference sequence). Trimming removed 9 bases from V and 3 bases from J; junction bases left unmatched: 5. The CDR3 sequence is 15 residues long. CDR3 sequence: CASHTSGGDYNEQFF. CDR3 sequence (DNA): TGTGCCAGTCACACTAGCGGGGGGGACTACAATGAGCAGTTCTTC.

The chain has TRBV2 and TRBJ1-5; perhaps TRBD1 as D (6 bases). Germline V gene data show CDR1 as SNHLY and CDR2 as FYNNEI. This CDR3 has 16 amino acids. Trimming shortened V by 9 bases and J by 0 bases, and 18 bases separated the two germline ends. The CDR3: CASTRPGAFSNQPQHF. CDR3 in DNA: TGTGCCAGTACCCGGCCAGGGGCCTTTAGCAATCAGCCCCAGCATTTT.

The V and J genes are TRBV6-5 and TRBJ2-2, with D possibly TRBD1 on 5 matching bases. Trimming removed 0 bases from V and 7 bases from J, with 9 bases in between. The CDR3 has 14 amino acids. Germline V gene sequence: CDR1 MNHEY, CDR2 SVGAGI. This chain's CDR3 is CASSYSKGNGELFF. CDR3 sequence (DNA): TGTGCCAGCAGTTACTCGAAGGGGAACGGGGAGCTGTTTTTT.

This clone was observed a handful of times. The gene calls are TRBV28 and TRBJ2-5; a weak D match, TRBD1 (6 bases). V was pared by 6 bases and J by 2 bases, with 10 bases between. The CDR3 contains 13 residues. The germline V gene encodes CDR1 MDHEN and CDR2 SYDVKM. The CDR3, as DNA: TGTGCCAGCAGCCGGACAGTTCAAGAGACCCAGTACTTC. It translates to CASSRTVQETQYF.

This chain joins TRBV5-8 and TRBJ1-2; 7 positions match TRBD1. CDR3 size: 16 residues. Trimming cost V 5 bases and J 6 bases; bases outside gene matches: 16. Per germline, CDR1 SGHTS and CDR2 YDEGEE. CDR3 residues: CASSSPYRGKRNGYTF. In DNA form, the CDR3 reads TGTGCCAGCAGTTCACCTTACAGGGGAAAAAGGAATGGCTACACCTTC.

This chain connects TRBV27 to TRBJ2-7, with TRBD1 matching over 11 bases. From germline, CDR1 is MNHEY and CDR2 SMNVEV (reference sequence). V was pared by 4 bases and J by 2 bases, with 10 bases of the junction left unmatched. This CDR3 region has 17 residues. CDR3 nucleotide sequence: TGTGCCAGCAGTTCCGCTCTTGGGACAGGGGGGGCCTACGAGCAGTACTTC. This gives the protein CASSSALGTGGAYEQYF.

This clone was counted a few times. The chain joins TRBV28 to TRBJ2-1; TRBD1 matches 11 bases. This CDR3 is built from 19 residues. J lost 1 base, V lost 6 bases, and 14 bases had no gene match. Germline loops: CDR1 MDHEN, CDR2 SYDVKM. As DNA, the CDR3 is TGTGCCAGCAGCCCTTCAGAACGGGACAGGGGGGAGTCCTACAATGAGCAGTTCTTC. Translating it yields CASSPSERDRGESYNEQFF. Together with reference TRBV28 and TRBJ2-1, the CDR3 gives the full variable domain: DVKVTQSSRYLVKRTGEKVFLECVQDMDHENMFWYRQDPGLGLRLIYFSYDVKMKEKGDIPEGYSVSREKKERFSLILESASTNQTSMYLCASSPSERDRGESYNEQFFGPGTRLTVL.

The genes are TRBV7-6 and TRBJ2-3; D possibly corresponds to TRBD1 (5 bases). This CDR3 contains 14 residues. Trimming shortened V by 5 bases and J by 1 base, and 10 bases separated the two germline ends. The germline V gene encodes CDR1 SGHVS and CDR2 FNYEAQ. The CDR3 spells CASSAFRGTDTQYF. The CDR3, as DNA: TGTGCCAGCAGCGCATTCAGGGGCACAGATACGCAGTATTTT.

The genes are TRBV6-5 and TRBJ1-1, with unresolved D. This CDR3 spans 11 amino acids. Trimming pared 4 bases from V and 9 bases from J, leaving 9 bases between. Germline V CDR1 and CDR2: MNHEY, SVGAGI. In nucleotides, the CDR3 is TGTGCCAGCAGTTCAGGAGGGCAAGCTTTCTTT. It specifies CASSSGGQAFF.

This sequence joins TRBV5-4 and TRBJ2-3; D is possibly TRBD2 (5 bases). In germline, CDR1 is SGHNT, CDR2 YYREEE (reference sequence). The CDR3 runs 15 residues. V lost 4 bases, J lost 7 bases, and 19 bases lay in between. The chain's CDR3 is CASSRRDRLDHTQYF. Here the CDR3 DNA reads TGTGCCAGCAGCCGCCGGGATCGTCTCGATCATACGCAGTATTTT.

The sample holds a few counts of this clone. The chain joins TRBV27 to TRBJ1-1; a possible D gene is TRBD1 (5 bases). The V and J ends lost 11 bases and 5 bases respectively, with 15 bases between them. CDR3 length equals 12 residues. CDR1 is MNHEY, CDR2 SMNVEV, per germline (reference sequence). CDR3 sequence (DNA): TGTGCCCAAACCGGGGGTTATACTGAAGCTTTCTTT. Amino acids: CAQTGGYTEAFF.

The chain links TRBV14 to TRBJ2-7, with a weak D call TRBD2 (6 bases). This CDR3 is built from 17 residues. The V end lost 0 bases, the J end lost 3 bases, and 18 bases lay between the germline ends. Germline loops: CDR1 SGHDN, CDR2 FVKESK. The CDR3 DNA is TGTGCCAGCAGCCAAGAAATTCGCAGCGGGCCCGACTACGAGCAGTACTTC. This gives the protein CASSQEIRSGPDYEQYF.

The chain recombines TRBV9 with TRBJ1-2; 10 bases are shared with TRBD1. CDR3 length equals 16 residues. The trim removed 2 bases at V and 8 bases at J, leaving 12 bases unmatched. CDR1 and CDR2 from the germline V gene are SGDLS and YYNGEE. CDR3 nucleotides: TGTGCCAGCAGCGTTGTGCCCGGGACAGGGGAAGGCGGCTACACCTTC. Its protein is CASSVVPGTGEGGYTF.

The chain is built from TRBV29-1 and TRBJ2-5; TRBD2 agrees at 9 bases. The CDR3 contains 14 residues. Losses at the gene ends were 4 bases for V and 6 bases for J; bases not matched to a gene: 9. CDR1 SQVTM and CDR2 ANQGSEA come from the germline V gene. CDR3 region: CSVVPREGPKTQYF. CDR3 in DNA: TGCAGCGTTGTCCCGCGGGAGGGCCCCAAGACCCAGTACTTC.

This clone came up once. The sample carries other DNA sequences with the same CDR3. The rearrangement uses TRBV28 and TRBJ1-5; possible D gene TRBD1, 5 bases. With 2 bases removed from V and 5 bases from J, the gap between germline ends came to 7 bases. The CDR3 length is 13 residues. CDR1 and CDR2 from the germline V gene are MDHEN and SYDVKM. CDR3 loop: CASSLPRDQPQHF. The CDR3 coding sequence is TGTGCCAGCAGTTTACCCAGGGATCAGCCCCAGCATTTT.

The rearrangement links TRBV5-5 to TRBJ1-1; 7 positions agree with TRBD1. The CDR3 is made up of 15 amino acids. Germline loops: CDR1 SGHKS, CDR2 YYEKEE (reference sequence). The V gene end was trimmed by 0 bases and the J gene end by 1 base; junction bases not matched to a gene: 3. This CDR3 is CASSLGQGTNTEAFF. CDR3 DNA sequence: TGTGCCAGCAGCTTGGGACAGGGTACGAACACTGAAGCTTTCTTT.

The chain links TRBV7-2 to TRBJ2-5; 11 nucleotides line up with TRBD1. Trimming removed 5 bases from V and 5 bases from J; junction bases left unmatched: 4. The CDR3 spans 14 residues. The germline V gene has CDR1 SGHTA and CDR2 FQGNSA. CDR3 nucleotides: TGTGCCAGCAGCCGGACAGGGGGCAGGGAGACCCAGTACTTC. Protein sequence: CASSRTGGRETQYF. Based on the CDR3 plus reference TRBV7-2 and TRBJ2-5, the full variable domain is GAGVSQSPSNKVTEKGKDVELRCDPISGHTALYWYRQSLGQGLEFLIYFQGNSAPDKSGLPSDRFSAERTGGSVSTLTIQRTQQEDSAVYLCASSRTGGRETQYFGPGTRLLVL.

V usage is TRBV15 and J usage is TRBJ2-3, with 8 bases identical to TRBD2. The CDR3 is made up of 15 amino acids. Germline CDR1 and CDR2: LNHNV and YYDKDF (reference sequence). With 2 bases clipped from V and 3 bases from J, the junction kept 4 bases outside the gene matches. The CDR3: CATSRTTSGTDTQYF. The CDR3 bases are TGTGCCACCAGCAGAACCACTAGCGGAACAGATACGCAGTATTTT.

The chain recombines TRBV7-2 with TRBJ1-2; D is possibly TRBD1 (5 bases). Trimming took off 5 bases at V and 9 bases at J, with 13 bases between the two ends. This CDR3 spans 12 amino acids. Germline-derived CDR1 and CDR2 are SGHTA and FQGNSA. For the CDR3, the DNA is TGTGCCAGCAGCACACGACAGTATCGCTACACCTTC. It specifies CASSTRQYRYTF.

In its sample, this clone was seen once. This chain uses TRBV2 with TRBJ2-3, with D possibly being TRBD2 (5 bases). The germline gives CDR1 SNHLY, CDR2 FYNNEI. V lost 6 bases to trimming and J lost 4 bases, with 17 bases between them. The CDR3 is made up of 15 amino acids. The CDR3: CASRKRGSAPDTQYF. The CDR3 DNA reads TGTGCCAGCAGGAAGAGAGGGAGTGCGCCAGATACGCAGTATTTT.

This clone came up a few times. The chain uses TRBV6-6 and TRBJ1-2; the D is unclear. The V gene lost 6 bases and the J gene lost 5 bases, with 7 bases spanning the gap. The CDR3 consists of 11 residues. Germline V gene lookup returns CDR1 MNHNY and CDR2 SVGAGI (reference sequence). The CDR3 coding sequence is TGTGCCAGCAGGACACGATATGGCTACACCTTC. Translated, it gives CASRTRYGYTF.

The gene calls are TRBV11-3 and TRBJ2-1; TRBD2 aligns across 10 bases. Trimming at V came to 3 bases and at J to 4 bases, leaving 0 bases not matched to a gene. The CDR3 loop spans 14 amino acids. Germline assignment: CDR1 SGHNT and CDR2 YENEEA. The CDR3 DNA reads TGTGCCAGCAGCTTTAGCGGGGGGTACAATGAGCAGTTCTTC. Protein: CASSFSGGYNEQFF. The full variable domain, its missing parts supplied by reference TRBV11-3 and TRBJ2-1, is EAGVVQSPRYKIIEKKQPVAFWCNPISGHNTLYWYLQNLGQGPELLIRYENEEAVDDSQLPKDRFSAERLKGVDSTLKIQPAELGDSAVYLCASSFSGGYNEQFFGPGTRLTVL.